Listed below are T cell receptor beta chains from one sample, sequenced in a study of T cell repertoires in cytomegalovirus infection. No antigen has been identified for these receptors. In TCRdb, the reads were re-called with MiXCR into one record per CDR3 protein. There are about half a million distinct CDR3 sequences in the sample; 30% to 40% occur only once, and 15% to 20% lies in the top ten. Specimen: cultured PBMCs, collected from culture after CMV antigen stimulation. The receptor set was obtained from a human donor in good health (CMV status not recorded). Some clones in this sample may be carry-over from other donors' samples. Each CDR3 is given with its conserved first and last residue. A D gene is named only where the DNA matches it firmly. A clone size is listed for some rows: how often the clone was seen (once, few, many), or a class if it is expanded.

clone_size	v_call	j_call	d_call	cdr3_aa	cdr3_nt
NA	TRBV6-2/TRBV6-3	TRBJ2-3	NA	CASTLPRRGTDTQYF	TGTGCCAGCACTCTCCCCCGCAGAGGCACAGATACGCAGTATTTT
NA	TRBV27	TRBJ2-1	NA	CASSIKTGMDEQFF	TGTGCCAGCAGTATCAAGACAGGTATGGATGAGCAGTTCTTC
NA	TRBV28	TRBJ1-1	NA	CASTLFGVAFF	TGTGCCAGCACCTTGTTTGGGGTGGCTTTCTTT
few	TRBV19	TRBJ1-1	NA	CASKEGGQRNTEAFF	TGTGCCAGTAAGGAAGGAGGACAGAGGAACACTGAAGCTTTCTTT
NA	TRBV7-2	TRBJ1-5	TRBD1	CASSAPGTGYQPQHF	TGTGCCAGCAGCGCCCCCGGGACAGGGTATCAGCCCCAGCATTTT
NA	TRBV3-1	TRBJ2-5	NA	CASSQARRKETQYF	TGTGCCAGCAGCCAAGCACGGAGGAAAGAGACCCAGTACTTC
NA	TRBV18	TRBJ1-2	NA	CASSPETQANYGYTF	TGTGCCAGCTCACCTGAGACCCAAGCTAACTATGGCTACACCTTC
NA	TRBV6-2/TRBV6-3	TRBJ2-7	TRBD2	CASRTSGSIAYEQYF	TGTGCCAGCAGAACCAGCGGGAGTATCGCCTACGAGCAGTACTTC
many	TRBV7-2	TRBJ2-5	TRBD2	CASSLIAGVIGTQYF	TGTGCCAGCAGCTTAATAGCGGGAGTTATCGGGACCCAGTACTTC
few	TRBV6-2/TRBV6-3	TRBJ2-1	TRBD2	CASRRTSGDEQFF	TGTGCCAGCAGGCGGACTAGCGGCGATGAGCAGTTCTTC
many	TRBV28	TRBJ2-1	TRBD2	CASSSGRASYNEQFF	TGTGCCAGCAGTAGCGGGAGGGCCTCCTACAATGAGCAGTTCTTC
NA	TRBV6-6	TRBJ2-3	NA	CASSYSNRGVSLRTDTQYF	TGTGCCAGCAGTTACTCGAACCGTGGGGTTTCCCTTCGCACAGATACGCAGTATTTT
NA	TRBV29-1	TRBJ2-5	TRBD2	CSVAGGHTQWGETQYF	TGCAGCGTTGCGGGGGGTCACACTCAGTGGGGAGAGACCCAGTACTTC
NA	TRBV4-3	TRBJ1-5	NA	CASSLDRSTGNQPQHF	TGCGCCAGCAGCCTAGATAGGTCCACGGGCAATCAGCCCCAGCATTTT
NA	TRBV2	TRBJ2-6	NA	CARRESITGANVLTF	TGTGCCAGGCGAGAGTCAATTACTGGGGCCAACGTCCTGACTTTC
NA	TRBV28	TRBJ2-1	TRBD1	CASSLKAGTGEYNEQFF	TGTGCCAGCAGTTTGAAGGCCGGGACAGGGGAATACAATGAGCAGTTCTTC
many	TRBV7-2	TRBJ2-1	NA	CASSFRLERTYYNEQFF	TGTGCCAGCAGCTTTCGGTTGGAGCGGACCTACTACAATGAGCAGTTCTTC
NA	TRBV6-2/TRBV6-3	TRBJ2-1	TRBD2	CASSLGGLVLEQFF	TGTGCCAGCAGCCTCGGGGGACTAGTTCTTGAGCAGTTCTTC
NA	TRBV19	TRBJ2-5	TRBD1	CASSIGQGYQETQYF	TGTGCCAGTAGTATAGGACAGGGCTACCAAGAGACCCAGTACTTC
NA	TRBV18	TRBJ1-3	NA	CASSPQASTGNTIYF	TGTGCCAGCTCACCACAGGCTTCCACTGGAAACACCATATATTTT
NA	TRBV2	TRBJ2-1	NA	CASSEENHGEQFF	TGTGCCAGCAGTGAAGAGAATCACGGTGAGCAGTTCTTC
NA	TRBV18	TRBJ1-3	NA	CASSPGTGGNTIYF	TGTGCCAGCTCACCGGGGACTGGAGGTAACACCATATATTTT
NA	TRBV2	TRBJ2-7	NA	CASSGSAYEQYF	TGTGCCAGCAGTGGATCGGCCTACGAGCAGTACTTC
NA	TRBV6-2/TRBV6-3	TRBJ1-1	NA	CASSYGRSGTGYTEAFF	TGTGCCAGCAGTTATGGACGATCTGGTACAGGGTACACTGAAGCTTTCTTT
many	TRBV7-2	TRBJ1-5	NA	CASSSPEGGYYSNQPQHF	TGTGCCAGCAGCTCTCCCGAGGGGGGCTACTATAGCAATCAGCCCCAGCATTTT
many	TRBV12-3/TRBV12-4	TRBJ2-2	NA	CASSLDASRFTGELFF	TGTGCCAGCAGTTTAGACGCGTCCAGATTCACCGGGGAGCTGTTTTTT
few	TRBV10-3	TRBJ1-1	NA	CAISGLSGTEAFF	TGTGCCATCAGCGGACTATCCGGAACTGAAGCTTTCTTT
NA	TRBV7-2	TRBJ1-1	NA	CASSKKSGQNTEAFF	TGTGCCAGCAGCAAGAAGTCGGGACAGAACACTGAAGCTTTCTTT
NA	TRBV20-1	TRBJ1-2	NA	CSASSDGGNYGYTF	TGCAGTGCTAGTTCCGACGGGGGGAACTATGGCTACACCTTC
few	TRBV12-3/TRBV12-4	TRBJ2-1	NA	CASSLAPQKNEQFF	TGTGCCAGCAGTTTAGCCCCACAGAAAAATGAGCAGTTCTTC
NA	TRBV5-4	TRBJ2-1	NA	CASSGPQADEQFF	TGTGCCAGCAGTGGGCCCCAAGCGGATGAGCAGTTCTTC
many	TRBV7-8	TRBJ2-6	NA	CASSPRDTISGANVLTF	TGTGCCAGCAGCCCCCGGGACACAATCTCTGGGGCCAACGTCCTGACTTTC
NA	TRBV20-1	TRBJ1-6	NA	CSAREGGHLGSPLHF	TGCAGTGCTAGAGAGGGGGGACATCTTGGGTCACCCCTCCACTTT
few	TRBV11-2	TRBJ1-1	NA	CASSPFEGAEAFF	TGTGCCAGCAGCCCCTTCGAGGGGGCTGAAGCTTTCTTT
many	TRBV7-2	TRBJ2-2	NA	CASSSRGSNTGELFF	TGTGCCAGCAGTTCCAGGGGATCGAACACCGGGGAGCTGTTTTTT
NA	TRBV7-9	TRBJ2-3	NA	CASSTQESTDTQYF	TGTGCCAGCAGCACACAGGAGAGCACAGATACGCAGTATTTT
NA	TRBV12-3/TRBV12-4	TRBJ2-1	NA	CASSLDFSAYNEQFF	TGTGCCAGCAGTCTCGACTTCTCGGCCTACAATGAGCAGTTCTTC
once	TRBV7-6	TRBJ2-5	TRBD1	CASSSTGGRETQYF	TGTGCCAGCAGCTCGACAGGGGGAAGGGAGACCCAGTACTTC
NA	TRBV6-1	TRBJ2-7	TRBD2	CASRASGNSYEQYF	TGTGCCAGCAGGGCTAGCGGGAACTCCTACGAGCAGTACTTC
NA	TRBV7-2	TRBJ1-1	NA	CASSLNLVQNTGAFF	TGTGCCAGCAGCCTGAACTTGGTTCAGAACACTGGAGCTTTCTTT
few	TRBV12-3/TRBV12-4	TRBJ2-3	TRBD2	CASTLGGGPPDTQYF	TGTGCCAGCACATTGGGGGGAGGGCCGCCAGATACGCAGTATTTT
NA	TRBV30	TRBJ1-3	NA	CAWTTGNTIYF	TGTGCCTGGACAACTGGAAACACCATATATTTT
few	TRBV29-1	TRBJ2-7	TRBD1	CSVRDRSPPSYEQYF	TGCAGCGTCCGGGACAGGTCACCTCCCTCCTACGAGCAGTACTTC
few	TRBV20-1	TRBJ2-5	TRBD2	CSARDFSGGETQYF	TGCAGTGCTAGAGATTTCTCGGGAGGAGAGACCCAGTACTTC
NA	TRBV5-1	TRBJ2-3	NA	CASSIDTDTQYF	TGCGCCAGCAGCATAGACACAGATACGCAGTATTTT
few	TRBV4-1	TRBJ1-4	TRBD1	CASSHRDRGDEKLFF	TGCGCCAGCAGCCACAGGGACAGGGGTGATGAAAAACTGTTTTTT
NA	TRBV2	TRBJ2-5	NA	CASRGHRVTQYF	TGTGCCAGCAGGGGGCATAGAGTGACCCAGTACTTC
NA	TRBV6-2/TRBV6-3	TRBJ2-2	NA	CASTTRNTGELFF	TGTGCCAGCACCACTAGGAACACCGGGGAGCTGTTTTTT
NA	TRBV19	TRBJ2-3	TRBD1	CASSLPGQGVGDTQYF	TGTGCCAGTAGCCTCCCGGGACAGGGGGTAGGAGATACGCAGTATTTT
few	TRBV5-1	TRBJ1-3	NA	CASSPGQANTIYF	TGCGCCAGCAGTCCGGGACAAGCAAACACCATATATTTT
NA	TRBV7-9	TRBJ2-6	NA	CASRSSPSGANVLTF	TGTGCCAGCAGGTCTAGTCCCTCTGGGGCCAACGTCCTGACTTTC
many	TRBV11-2	TRBJ1-1	TRBD1	CASSKGQRGTEAFF	TGTGCCAGCAGCAAGGGACAGCGGGGGACTGAAGCTTTCTTT
NA	TRBV5-5	TRBJ2-3	NA	CASSLVYQTDTQYF	TGTGCCAGCAGCTTGGTCTATCAGACAGATACGCAGTATTTT
NA	TRBV9	TRBJ2-3	TRBD2	CASSPGTSDTQYF	TGTGCCAGCAGCCCCGGGACTAGTGATACGCAGTATTTT
NA	TRBV20-1	TRBJ2-3	NA	CSARGSLTDTQYF	TGCAGTGCTAGGGGCAGTCTGACAGATACGCAGTATTTT
NA	TRBV6-5	TRBJ2-3	TRBD2	CASSPRTSGSTDTQYF	TGTGCCAGCAGTCCCCGGACTAGCGGGAGCACAGATACGCAGTATTTT
few	TRBV11-2	TRBJ2-2	NA	CATKLAGSLGELFF	TGTGCCACAAAGTTGGCAGGGAGTCTCGGGGAGCTGTTTTTT
many	TRBV29-1	TRBJ1-1	NA	CSVGRGGGEAFF	TGCAGCGTGGGGAGAGGGGGGGGAGAAGCTTTCTTT
NA	TRBV6-6	TRBJ2-7	NA	CASSYSNRLLSRTYEQYF	TGTGCCAGCAGTTACTCGAACCGCTTATTGAGCAGGACCTACGAGCAGTACTTC
NA	TRBV9	TRBJ2-7	NA	CATPGTGGSYEQYF	TGTGCCACCCCTGGGACCGGGGGCTCCTACGAGCAGTACTTC